This entry lists 21 T cell receptor beta chains sequenced from one sample in a study of cytomegalovirus exposure and HLA in healthy donors. Sequenced by immunoSEQ multiplex PCR; TCRdb stores in-frame clones only, minus some. The repertoire has about 38,000 clones, 85% to 95% of them found once; the top ten carry around 3.4%. Sequencing was carried out using PBMCs. These receptor sequences come from a man aged 18-30 years in good health and CMV-seronegative.

The CDR3 is CASSPGLAGEETQYF. CDR3 nucleotide sequence: TGTGCCAGCAGTCCAGGACTAGCGGGAGAAGAGACCCAGTACTTC. The chain employs TRBV27 and TRBJ2-5, with TRBD2 matching over 13 bases. The length of the CDR3 is 15 residues. V shed 5 bases and J 3 bases; nucleotides not matched to a gene: 3. Per the germline V gene, CDR1 is MNHEY and CDR2 is SMNVEV (reference sequence).

This clone was counted once. This chain uses TRBV5-3 with TRBJ2-3, with D tentatively TRBD1 (6 bases). TRBV5-3 is given ORF status, its function remaining uncertain. The CDR3 totals 16 residues. Trimming removed 3 bases from V and 0 bases from J, with 14 bases in between. This chain's CDR3 is CARSCARQDSTDTQYF. The DNA for the CDR3 is TGTGCCAGAAGCTGTGCCAGACAGGATAGCACAGATACGCAGTATTTT.

This clone was observed once. Other DNA variants within this sample encode the same CDR3. This rearrangement joins TRBV2 to TRBJ2-1; 9 bases align to TRBD1. Unmatched junction bases numbered 7, after V lost 4 bases and J lost 9 bases. Germline CDR1 and CDR2: SNHLY and FYNNEI. This CDR3 has 14 amino acids. As DNA, the CDR3 is TGTGCCAGCAGTGGCCGGGACAGGGTTGGTGAGCAGTTCTTC. Translating it yields CASSGRDRVGEQFF.

The chain uses TRBV6-5 and TRBJ2-5; maybe TRBD2 (7 bases). The CDR3 consists of 14 residues. The V gene lost 2 bases and the J gene lost 5 bases, with 12 bases spanning the gap. CDR1 and CDR2 (germline): MNHEY, SVGAGI. The DNA of the CDR3 is TGTGCCAGCAGTTACACGGGGGGCGAGGAGACCCAGTACTTC. Its protein is CASSYTGGEETQYF.

The chain employs TRBV14 and TRBJ2-3, with 8 bases that match TRBD2. V gave up 4 bases and J gave up 9 bases; unmatched junction bases: 12. Germline V lookup: CDR1 SGHDN, CDR2 FVKESK. The CDR3 is made up of 15 amino acids. The CDR3 region is CASSRKLAARGTQYF. The CDR3 nucleotides read TGTGCCAGCAGCCGGAAACTAGCGGCACGAGGAACGCAGTATTTT.

As DNA, the CDR3 is TGTGCCAGCAGTTCTCCTTACGAGCAGTACTTC. Protein sequence: CASSSPYEQYF. The chain couples TRBV28 to TRBJ2-7; D uncertain. The length of the CDR3 is 11 residues. Germline lookup yields CDR1 MDHEN and CDR2 SYDVKM. Deletions cut 4 bases from V and 4 bases from J, with 5 bases between.

This clone was picked up one time. The V gene is TRBV9, the J gene TRBJ1-2, with D perhaps matching TRBD1 (5 bases). The CDR3 is made up of 12 amino acids. Germline V CDR1 and CDR2: SGDLS, YYNGEE. Trimming shortened V by 3 bases and J by 7 bases, and 10 bases separated the two germline ends. CDR3 in amino acids: CASSAGQSGYTF. CDR3 in DNA: TGTGCCAGCAGCGCCGGACAAAGTGGCTACACCTTC.

This chain connects TRBV11-2 to TRBJ2-1; 7 bases line up with TRBD2. The germline gives CDR1 SGHAT, CDR2 FQNNGV. After removal of 4 bases from V and 3 bases from J, the junction contained 9 bases not matched to a gene. The CDR3 has 16 residues. The chain's CDR3 is CASSSHTSGIYNEQFF. CDR3 nucleotides: TGTGCCAGCAGCTCCCACACAAGCGGGATCTACAATGAGCAGTTCTTC.

The chain has TRBV5-1 and TRBJ2-2; weak D call: TRBD2 (5 bases). V was pared by 3 bases and J by 5 bases, with 14 bases between. CDR3 length equals 15 residues. Germline CDR1 and CDR2: SGHRS and YFSETQ. The DNA of the CDR3 is TGCGCCAGCAGCTCGAAGGCAGGAGGAACCGGGGAGCTGTTTTTT. This translates into CASSSKAGGTGELFF.

The J gene is TRBJ1-1, the V gene TRBV27, with 7 bases fitting TRBD1. V was clipped by 6 bases and J by 10 bases; unmatched bases: 14. This CDR3 has 14 residues. Germline values: CDR1 MNHEY, CDR2 SMNVEV (reference sequence). In nucleotides, the CDR3 is TGTGCCAGCAGCCACCACGGAGACAGGGTGGGAGCTTTCTTT. This codes for CASSHHGDRVGAFF.

On this clone: At one of its ends the junction is not consistent with the germline gene, which may arise from a read error. This chain links TRBV5-4 with TRBJ1-2; D is perhaps TRBD1 (5 bases). Germline-derived CDR1 and CDR2 are SGHNT and YYREEE (reference sequence). The CDR3 is made up of 11 amino acids. The CDR3 sequence is CANSPGGSWTF. In DNA form, the CDR3 reads TGTGCCAACAGCCCCGGGGGGAGTTGGACCTTC.

The gene calls are TRBV10-2 and TRBJ1-5, with a possible D match to TRBD1 (5 bases). V dropped 0 bases and J dropped 6 bases, with 6 bases sitting between them. There are 13 residues in the CDR3. Germline CDR1 WSHSY, CDR2 SAAADI. CDR3 protein: CASSESQGQPQHF. CDR3 nucleotide sequence: TGCGCCAGCAGTGAGTCGCAGGGTCAGCCCCAGCATTTT.

The chain couples TRBV10-1 to TRBJ2-2; the D gene is possibly TRBD2 (5 bases). The CDR3 length is 15 residues. V gave up 0 bases and J gave up 4 bases, with 9 bases separating them. CDR1 is WNHNN and CDR2 is SYGVQD in the germline V gene (reference sequence). CDR3 sequence reads: CASSESRGSTGELFF. CDR3 in DNA: TGCGCCAGCAGTGAGTCTCGGGGATCCACCGGGGAGCTGTTTTTT.

This rearrangement joins TRBV10-2 to TRBJ1-2, with D unresolved. CDR3 length: 14 amino acids. CDR1 WSHSY and CDR2 SAAADI come from the germline V gene. Trimming removed 0 bases at V and 8 bases at J, with 13 bases between. The CDR3 DNA reads as TGCGCCAGCAGTGAGTCGTGGGGAGGGCAGGGCTACACCTTC. It codes for CASSESWGGQGYTF.

CDR3 sequence reads: CASTKLAGGSDTQYF. The CDR3 DNA follows: TGTGCCAGCACTAAACTAGCGGGAGGGTCCGATACGCAGTATTTT. V is TRBV27 and J is TRBJ2-3, with 13 bases identical to TRBD2. The V segment lost 7 bases and the J segment 6 bases; nucleotides outside the gene matches: 7. Germline assignment: CDR1 MNHEY and CDR2 SMNVEV (reference sequence). The CDR3 has 15 amino acids.

The chain carries TRBV6-1 and TRBJ1-5; TRBD1 might be the D (5 bases). CDR3 length equals 15 residues. CDR1 and CDR2 from the germline V gene are MNHNS and SASEGT. V was clipped by 2 bases and J by 5 bases, with 13 bases between them. DNA of the CDR3: TGTGCCAGCAGTGAAAACAGGCGGGGGGATCAGCCCCAGCATTTT. It is translated as CASSENRRGDQPQHF.

The CDR3 sequence is CASSIQLVTFTDTQYF. DNA for the CDR3: TGTGCCAGTAGTATCCAACTAGTTACCTTCACAGATACGCAGTATTTT. The rearrangement links TRBV19 to TRBJ2-3, with D possibly matching TRBD2 (5 bases). CDR3 size: 16 residues. The germline V and J ends were trimmed by 3 bases and 2 bases, with 15 bases remaining between them. Germline lookup yields CDR1 LNHDA and CDR2 SQIVND (reference sequence).

V gene TRBV5-6 combines with J gene TRBJ2-5; TRBD1 is a possible D gene (5 bases). CDR3 size: 14 residues. Germline CDR1 SGHDT, CDR2 YYEEEE. With 0 bases removed from V and 5 bases from J, the gap between germline ends came to 11 bases. The CDR3 DNA reads TGTGCCAGCAGCTTGGGTGGGGCAAGGGAGACCCAGTACTTC. It yields the protein CASSLGGARETQYF.

This clone appeared a single time. V gene TRBV10-3 combines with J gene TRBJ2-3; perhaps TRBD2 as D (6 bases). The germline V gene encodes CDR1 ENHRY and CDR2 SYGVKD. The length of the CDR3 is 14 residues. Trimming removed 6 bases from V and 3 bases from J, with 13 bases in between. The CDR3 here is CAISGSSVTDTQYF. DNA for the CDR3: TGTGCCATCAGCGGGAGTTCGGTTACAGATACGCAGTATTTT.

This clone was observed once. The chain uses TRBV5-6 and TRBJ2-7; 7 bases align to TRBD2. The CDR3 spans 13 residues. Unmatched junction bases numbered 7, after V lost 3 bases and J lost 7 bases. Germline assignment: CDR1 SGHDT and CDR2 YYEEEE. CDR3: CASSSRGVMEQYF. DNA for the CDR3: TGTGCCAGCAGCTCCCGGGGGGTAATGGAGCAGTACTTC. The full variable domain, its missing parts supplied by reference TRBV5-6 and TRBJ2-7, is DAGVTQSPTHLIKTRGQQVTLRCSPKSGHDTVSWYQQALGQGPQFIFQYYEEEERQRGNFPDRFSGHQFPNYSSELNVNALLLGDSALYLCASSSRGVMEQYFGPGTRLTVT.

This clone was detected once. The V and J genes are TRBV10-2 and TRBJ1-5, with TRBD1 as a possible D gene (5 bases). From germline, CDR1 is WSHSY and CDR2 SAAADI. V shed 4 bases and J shed 9 bases, with 19 bases lying between them. The CDR3 totals 15 residues. Written as DNA, the CDR3 is TGCGCCAGCAGTGTTACAGGCCAATCTGGGCGGCCCCAGCATTTT. It is translated as CASSVTGQSGRPQHF.